A selection of T cell receptor beta chains follows, all from one sample in a study of shared clonotypes between healthy human individuals. Profiling relied on immunoSEQ multiplex PCR, and the TCRdb table lists in-frame clones only, not all of them. The data contain millions of clones, 85% to 95% of them singletons. The sequenced material came from naive CD8+ T cells from PBMCs. The source is a man between 18 and 29 years old in good health. Some clones in this sample may be carry-over from other donors' samples. The CDR3 runs from the conserved cysteine through the conserved F or W. D genes are given only for firm matches. Where a row states a size, it is once, few, many or the class of an expanded clone; other rows omit it.

TRBJ1-5	.	.	TRBV28	TGTGCCAGCAGCCAGACACTGCATAGCAATCAGCCCCAGCATTTT	CASSQTLHSNQPQHF
TRBJ2-5	TRBD1	.	TRBV9	TGTGCCAGCAGCCCAGTGGGCCTGACAGGGGGAGAGACCCAGTACTTC	CASSPVGLTGGETQYF
TRBJ2-5	.	.	TRBV27	TGTGCCAGCAGTTCGTTTAGTTCGAACTTGGAGACCCAGTACTTC	CASSSFSSNLETQYF
TRBJ2-2	.	.	TRBV28	TGTGCCAGCAGTTTAACACGGGAGTTCATCGGGGAGCTGTTTTTT	CASSLTREFIGELFF
TRBJ2-4	.	.	TRBV4-1	TGCGCCAGCAGCCAAGCAGGGAGGTGGTACTTC	CASSQAGRWYF
TRBJ2-1	TRBD2	.	TRBV7-3	TGTGCCAGCAGCGCCATAGCGGGAGGTACGCGTGAGCAGTTCTTC	CASSAIAGGTREQFF
TRBJ2-7	.	.	TRBV27	TGTGCCAGCAGTTTCATGGGAGACGAGCAGTACTTC	CASSFMGDEQYF
TRBJ2-7	TRBD1	.	TRBV27	TGTGCCAGCAGTTTATCGCCCGGGACAGGGAAGTACGAGCAGTACTTC	CASSLSPGTGKYEQYF
TRBJ1-2	.	few	TRBV7-6	TGTGCCAGCAGCGTCCGACACAGTGATCCCTTTGGCTACACCTTC	CASSVRHSDPFGYTF
TRBJ2-7	.	.	TRBV11-2	TGTGCCAGCAGCTTAGGGTTTGACTACGAGCAGTACTTC	CASSLGFDYEQYF
TRBJ2-1	.	.	TRBV30	TGTGCCTGGAGCCCAGAGAGCTCCTACAATGAGCAGTTCTTC	CAWSPESSYNEQFF
TRBJ1-2	.	few	TRBV11-2	TGTGCCAGCAGCATCAGCGAGGTCTATGGCTACACCTTC	CASSISEVYGYTF
TRBJ2-5	.	.	TRBV6-5	TGTGCCAGCAGTCCTCTCCCCAGGGAACAAGAGACCCAGTACTTC	CASSPLPREQETQYF
TRBJ2-4	.	.	TRBV10-1	TGCGCCAGCAGTGAGGGCCTAGCCAAAAACATTCAGTACTTC	CASSEGLAKNIQYF
TRBJ1-1	.	.	TRBV27	TGTGCCAGCAGTTTCCGGACTTTTAACACTGAAGCTTTCTTT	CASSFRTFNTEAFF
TRBJ1-2	TRBD1	once	TRBV11-2	TGTGCCAGCAGCCTAGACAGGGATGGCTACACCTTC	CASSLDRDGYTF
TRBJ1-1	.	.	TRBV27	TGTGCCAGCAGTTTACTTAGACGGGGTGAAGCTTTCTTT	CASSLLRRGEAFF
TRBJ1-2	.	.	TRBV6-5	TGTGCCAGCAGTTCAAACCGCAGGGCTGGCTACACCTTC	CASSSNRRAGYTF
TRBJ2-7	.	.	TRBV5-1	TGCGCCAGCAGCTTGGGAATGAACGAGCAGTACTTC	CASSLGMNEQYF
TRBJ1-2	.	.	TRBV9	TGTGCCAGCAGCGGAGGGCCGGTGTCGGTTAACTATGGCTACACCTTC	CASSGGPVSVNYGYTF
TRBJ1-2	TRBD1	.	TRBV19	TGTGCCAGTAGTATAGGCATCCGAGGGGGCGCAGGCTATGGCTACACCTTC	CASSIGIRGGAGYGYTF
TRBJ2-1	TRBD1	.	TRBV27	TGTGCCAGCAGTTTCCTACAGGGGGCCGATGAGCAGTTCTTC	CASSFLQGADEQFF
TRBJ2-6	.	.	TRBV5-6	TGTGCCAGCAGCTTGGAAGGGCAGAGCCTTTCTGGGGCCAACGTCCTGACTTTC	CASSLEGQSLSGANVLTF
TRBJ2-7	TRBD1	.	TRBV2	TGTGCCAGCAGTGAATGGCAGGGGGCTGTGTACGAGCAGTACTTC	CASSEWQGAVYEQYF
TRBJ2-1	.	few	TRBV7-9	TGTGCCAGCAGCTTGCGTGGGAATGAGCAGTTCTTC	CASSLRGNEQFF
TRBJ1-5	.	.	TRBV19	TGTGCCAGTAGTATCCGACACCCCAATCAGCCCCAGCATTTT	CASSIRHPNQPQHF
TRBJ2-7	TRBD2	.	TRBV11-2	TGTGCCAGCAGCTTAGGGACTAGCGGGAGTCTATACGAGCAGTACTTC	CASSLGTSGSLYEQYF
TRBJ1-5	TRBD1	.	TRBV27	TGTGCCGTCGGGGACAGGGAGCGCAATCAGCCCCAGCATTTT	CAVGDRERNQPQHF
TRBJ1-6	TRBD1	.	TRBV6-6	TGTGCCAGCAGTTACGGGGACAGAAGCATTAATTCACCCCTCCACTTT	CASSYGDRSINSPLHF
TRBJ1-2	.	.	TRBV14	TGTGCCAGCAGCCTCGGATTTTATGGCTACACCTTC	CASSLGFYGYTF
TRBJ2-7	.	.	TRBV15	TGTGCCACCAGCAGAGCCAACCGGGCCCAGGACGAGCAGTACTTC	CATSRANRAQDEQYF
TRBJ2-7	TRBD2	.	TRBV7-8	TGTGCCAGCAGCTCCAGTCGCCTACTAGCGGGAGAGAACGAGCAGTACTTC	CASSSSRLLAGENEQYF
TRBJ2-1	.	.	TRBV5-6	TGTGCCAGCAGCTTAATAGGAGAGCAGTTCTTC	CASSLIGEQFF
TRBJ2-7	.	.	TRBV6-6	TGTGCCAGCAGTTACCTTAGCCGGGTACAAGACGACGAGCAGTACTTC	CASSYLSRVQDDEQYF
TRBJ2-7	.	once	TRBV7-6	TGTGCCAGCAGCTTAGCGACCAACTACGAGCAGTACTTC	CASSLATNYEQYF
TRBJ1-1	.	.	TRBV19	TGTGCCAGTAGTCCTAGGGGACCCGGGAACACTGAAGCTTTCTTT	CASSPRGPGNTEAFF
TRBJ2-2	.	.	TRBV18	TGTGCCAGCTCAACCTCGACCACCGGGGAGCTGTTTTTT	CASSTSTTGELFF
TRBJ2-7	TRBD2	.	TRBV5-1	TGCGCCAGCAGCTTGTCGCGGGGGAGCTCCTACGAGCAGTACTTC	CASSLSRGSSYEQYF
TRBJ2-1	.	.	TRBV5-5	TGTGCCAGCAGCTTGGGGCTCTTCGACCCGAACAATGAGCAGTTCTTC	CASSLGLFDPNNEQFF
TRBJ2-1	.	.	TRBV4-1	TGCGCCAGCAGCCAAGAGTTCGGGACTCGAGTTTACAATGAGCAGTTCTTC	CASSQEFGTRVYNEQFF
TRBJ1-1	.	.	TRBV5-6	TGTGCCAGCAGCTTGGAATCGTGGATGACTGAAGCTTTCTTT	CASSLESWMTEAFF
TRBJ1-5	.	.	TRBV2	TGTGCCACTACAGGCCCGCCGCCTCAGCCCCAGCATTTT	CATTGPPPQPQHF
TRBJ2-7	.	.	TRBV6-6	TGTGCCAGCAGTTACTCTGGCAGGGGCTACGAGCAGTACTTC	CASSYSGRGYEQYF
TRBJ2-5	.	.	TRBV27	TGTGCCAGCAGTTTTCTGGGGGGCAGGGAGACCCAGTACTTC	CASSFLGGRETQYF
TRBJ2-7	TRBD2	.	TRBV29-1	TGCAGCGTTGAGGCCGAGCGGGAGGGCCTCTACGAGCAGTACTTC	CSVEAEREGLYEQYF
TRBJ2-7	.	.	TRBV9	TGTGCCAGCAGCGTAGCAAGTGGGTCCTACGAGCAGTACTTC	CASSVASGSYEQYF
TRBJ2-1	.	.	TRBV27	TGTGCCAGCAGCAAATTTCAGGGAGAGATTTACAATGAGCAGTTCTTC	CASSKFQGEIYNEQFF
TRBJ1-2	.	few	TRBV29-1	TGCAGCGCCATGGGGGACGGGGGTTATGGCTACACCTTC	CSAMGDGGYGYTF
TRBJ2-1	.	.	TRBV7-6	TGTGCCAGCAGCTTAGCCCTAATGGCAGAGCGGTTCTTC	CASSLALMAERFF
TRBJ2-1	TRBD2	few	TRBV18	TGTGCCAGCTCACCACTTAGCGGGAGCTCCTACAATGAGCAGTTCTTC	CASSPLSGSSYNEQFF
TRBJ1-5	.	.	TRBV19	TGTGCCAGTCGGATAGGGACTCAGCCCCAGCATTTT	CASRIGTQPQHF
TRBJ2-7	.	.	TRBV4-1	TGCGCCAGCAACCTGGCGTCGGGTAACGTGTTCTACGAGCAGTACTTC	CASNLASGNVFYEQYF
TRBJ2-1	TRBD1	once	TRBV27	TGTGCCAGCAGTTTATGGGACAGGGGAGGGAATGAGCAGTTCTTC	CASSLWDRGGNEQFF
TRBJ2-6	.	.	TRBV5-6	TGTGCCAGCAGCGCCCCGGGACGGTGGAACTCTGGGGCCAACGTCCTGACTTTC	CASSAPGRWNSGANVLTF
TRBJ1-1	TRBD1	.	TRBV28	TGTGCCAGCAGTCACGCCAAGGGACAGGGGAACACTGAAGCTTTCTTT	CASSHAKGQGNTEAFF
TRBJ2-7	.	.	TRBV11-2	TGTGCCAGCAGCGGAGGGTGGGTCTACGAGCAGTACTTC	CASSGGWVYEQYF
TRBJ1-1	TRBD1	.	TRBV7-8	TGTGCCAGCAGCTCGGGACAGGGATCGGACACTGAAGCTTTCTTT	CASSSGQGSDTEAFF